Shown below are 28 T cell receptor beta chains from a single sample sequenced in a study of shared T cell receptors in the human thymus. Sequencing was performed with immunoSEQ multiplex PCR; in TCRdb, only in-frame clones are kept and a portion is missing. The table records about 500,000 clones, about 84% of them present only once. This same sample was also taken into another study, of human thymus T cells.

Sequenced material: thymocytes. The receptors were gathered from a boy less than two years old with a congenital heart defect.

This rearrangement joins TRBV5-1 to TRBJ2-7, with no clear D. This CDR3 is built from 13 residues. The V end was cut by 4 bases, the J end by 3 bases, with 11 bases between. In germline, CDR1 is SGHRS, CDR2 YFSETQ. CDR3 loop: CASSPDLGYEQYF. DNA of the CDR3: TGCGCCAGCAGCCCAGACCTAGGCTACGAGCAGTACTTC.

In DNA form, the CDR3 reads TGTGCCAGCAGCCAAGCCGTCGCCGGGACTAGCGCCTACGAGCAGTACTTC. It translates to CASSQAVAGTSAYEQYF. The genes are TRBV14 and TRBJ2-7; TRBD2 matches at 10 bases. This CDR3 has 17 residues. In germline, CDR1 is SGHDN, CDR2 FVKESK. V shed 1 base and J 2 bases; nucleotides not matched to a gene: 8.

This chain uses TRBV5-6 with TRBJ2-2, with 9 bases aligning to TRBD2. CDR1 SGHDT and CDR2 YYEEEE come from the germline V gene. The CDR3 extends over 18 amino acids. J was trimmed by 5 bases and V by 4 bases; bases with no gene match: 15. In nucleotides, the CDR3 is TGTGCCAGCAGCCAGAAGCGGGAGGCCCCCAAAAAAACCGGGGAGCTGTTTTTT. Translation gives CASSQKREAPKKTGELFF.

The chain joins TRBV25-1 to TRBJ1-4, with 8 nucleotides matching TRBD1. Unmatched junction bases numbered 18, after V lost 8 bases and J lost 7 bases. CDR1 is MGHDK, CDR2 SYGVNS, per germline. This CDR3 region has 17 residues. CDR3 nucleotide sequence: TGTGCCAGCCGCTCAACCGGACAGGGCAGTGTGGGTGAAAAACTGTTTTTT. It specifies CASRSTGQGSVGEKLFF.

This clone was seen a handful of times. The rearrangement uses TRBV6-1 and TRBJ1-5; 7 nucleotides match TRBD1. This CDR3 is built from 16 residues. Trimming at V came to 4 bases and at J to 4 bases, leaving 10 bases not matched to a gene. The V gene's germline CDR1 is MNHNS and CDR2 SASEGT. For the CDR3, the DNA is TGTGCCAGCAGTGCGGGTGGGGCCAGGGGGAATCAGCCCCAGCATTTT. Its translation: CASSAGGARGNQPQHF.

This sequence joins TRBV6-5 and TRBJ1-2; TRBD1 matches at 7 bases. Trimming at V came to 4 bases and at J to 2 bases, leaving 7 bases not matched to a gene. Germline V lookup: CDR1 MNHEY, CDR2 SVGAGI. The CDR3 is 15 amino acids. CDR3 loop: CASSSRTGGNYGYTF. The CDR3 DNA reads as TGTGCCAGCAGTTCAAGGACAGGAGGGAACTATGGCTACACCTTC.

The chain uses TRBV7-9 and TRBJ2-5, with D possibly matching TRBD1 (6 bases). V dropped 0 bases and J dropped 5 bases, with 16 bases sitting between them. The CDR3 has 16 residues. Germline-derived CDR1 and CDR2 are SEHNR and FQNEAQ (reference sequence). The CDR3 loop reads CASSLAAGETKETQYF. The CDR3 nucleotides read TGTGCCAGCAGCTTAGCGGCAGGGGAGACCAAGGAGACCCAGTACTTC. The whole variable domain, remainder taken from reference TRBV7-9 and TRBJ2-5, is DTGVSQNPRHKITKRGQNVTFRCDPISEHNRLYWYRQTLGQGPEFLTYFQNEAQLEKSRLLSDRFSAERPKGSFSTLEIQRTEQGDSAMYLCASSLAAGETKETQYFGPGTRLLVL.

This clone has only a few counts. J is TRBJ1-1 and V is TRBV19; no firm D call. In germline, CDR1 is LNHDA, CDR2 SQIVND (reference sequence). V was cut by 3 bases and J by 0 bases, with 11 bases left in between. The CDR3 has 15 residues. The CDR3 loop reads CASSISPGMNTEAFF. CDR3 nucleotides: TGTGCCAGTAGTATTAGCCCGGGGATGAACACTGAAGCTTTCTTT. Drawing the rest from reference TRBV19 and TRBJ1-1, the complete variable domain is DGGITQSPKYLFRKEGQNVTLSCEQNLNHDAMYWYRQDPGQGLRLIYYSQIVNDFQKGDIAEGYSVSREKKESFPLTVTSAQKNPTAFYLCASSISPGMNTEAFFGQGTRLTVV.

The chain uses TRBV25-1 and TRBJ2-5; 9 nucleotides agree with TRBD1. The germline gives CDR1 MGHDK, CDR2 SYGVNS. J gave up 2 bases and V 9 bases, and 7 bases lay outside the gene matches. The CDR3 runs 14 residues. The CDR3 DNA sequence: TGTGCCAGTCTTCCGGGACAGGGACAAGAGACCCAGTACTTC. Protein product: CASLPGQGQETQYF. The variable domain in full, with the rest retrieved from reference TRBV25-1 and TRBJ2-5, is EADIYQTPRYLVIGTGKKITLECSQTMGHDKMYWYQQDPGMELHLIHYSYGVNSTEKGDLSSESTVSRIRTEHFPLTLESARPSHTSQYLCASLPGQGQETQYFGPGTRLLVL.

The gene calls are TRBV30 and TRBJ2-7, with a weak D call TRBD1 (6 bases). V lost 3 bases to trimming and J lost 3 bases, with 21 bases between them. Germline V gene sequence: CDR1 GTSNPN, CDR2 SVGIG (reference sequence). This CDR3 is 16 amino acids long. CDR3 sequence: CAWSPSQGHGGYEQYF. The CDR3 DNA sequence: TGTGCCTGGAGCCCCTCCCAGGGGCATGGGGGCTACGAGCAGTACTTC.

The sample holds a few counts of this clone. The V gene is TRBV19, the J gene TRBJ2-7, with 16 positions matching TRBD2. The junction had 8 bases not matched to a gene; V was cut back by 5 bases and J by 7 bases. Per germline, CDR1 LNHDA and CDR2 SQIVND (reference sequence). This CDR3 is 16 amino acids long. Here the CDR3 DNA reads TGTGCCAGTAGTCCGGGACTAGCGGGAGGGCCTTGTGAGCAGTACTTC. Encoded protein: CASSPGLAGGPCEQYF.

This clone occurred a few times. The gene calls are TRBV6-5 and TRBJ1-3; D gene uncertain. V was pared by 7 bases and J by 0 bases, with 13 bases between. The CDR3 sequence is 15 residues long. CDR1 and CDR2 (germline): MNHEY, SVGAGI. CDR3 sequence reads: CASKPHLNSGNTIYF. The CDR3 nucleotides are TGTGCCAGCAAGCCCCATCTGAACTCTGGAAACACCATATATTTT.

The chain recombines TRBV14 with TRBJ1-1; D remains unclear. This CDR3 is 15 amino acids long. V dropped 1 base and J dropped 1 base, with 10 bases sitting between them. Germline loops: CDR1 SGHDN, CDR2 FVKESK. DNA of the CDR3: TGTGCCAGCAGCCAAGCACACCACAAGAACACTGAAGCTTTCTTT. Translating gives CASSQAHHKNTEAFF.

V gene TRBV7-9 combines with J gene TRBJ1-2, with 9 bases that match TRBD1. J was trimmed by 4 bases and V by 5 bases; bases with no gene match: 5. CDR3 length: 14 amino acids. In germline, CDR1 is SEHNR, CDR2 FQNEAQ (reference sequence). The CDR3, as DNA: TGTGCCAGCAGCACTCCGACAGGGGGCTATGGCTACACCTTC. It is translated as CASSTPTGGYGYTF. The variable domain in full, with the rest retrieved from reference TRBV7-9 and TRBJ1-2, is DTGVSQNPRHKITKRGQNVTFRCDPISEHNRLYWYRQTLGQGPEFLTYFQNEAQLEKSRLLSDRFSAERPKGSFSTLEIQRTEQGDSAMYLCASSTPTGGYGYTFGSGTRLTVV.

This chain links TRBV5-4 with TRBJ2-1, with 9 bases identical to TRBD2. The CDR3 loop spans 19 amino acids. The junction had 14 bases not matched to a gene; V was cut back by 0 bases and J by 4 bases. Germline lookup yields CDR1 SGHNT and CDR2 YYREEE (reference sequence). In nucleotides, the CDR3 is TGTGCCAGCAGCTTGGGGACTAGCGCCAGCCCCGGGGCGTACAATGAGCAGTTCTTC. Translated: CASSLGTSASPGAYNEQFF.

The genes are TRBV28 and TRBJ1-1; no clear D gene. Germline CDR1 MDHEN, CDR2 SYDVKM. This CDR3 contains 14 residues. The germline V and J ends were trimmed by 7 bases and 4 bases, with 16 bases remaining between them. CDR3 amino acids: CASNPRRGTTEAFF. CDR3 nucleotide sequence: TGTGCCAGCAATCCCCGCCGGGGAACCACTGAAGCTTTCTTT.

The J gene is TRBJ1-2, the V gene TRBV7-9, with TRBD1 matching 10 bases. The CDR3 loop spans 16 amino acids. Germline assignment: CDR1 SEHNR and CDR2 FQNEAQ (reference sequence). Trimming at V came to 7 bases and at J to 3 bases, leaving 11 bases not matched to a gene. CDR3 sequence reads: CASTGGQGRHDYGYTF. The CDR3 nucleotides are TGTGCCAGCACTGGGGGACAGGGGCGTCACGACTATGGCTACACCTTC.

CDR3 sequence (DNA): TGCGCCAGCAGCACCAGACAGGGGGAGGAGACCCAGTACTTC. Translating it yields CASSTRQGEETQYF. The V call is TRBV5-1, the J call TRBJ2-5; 9 bases align to TRBD1. The CDR3 has 14 amino acids. The germline V gene encodes CDR1 SGHRS and CDR2 YFSETQ. With 4 bases clipped from V and 5 bases from J, the junction kept 6 bases outside the gene matches. Supplemented by reference TRBV5-1 and TRBJ2-5, the full variable domain reads KAGVTQTPRYLIKTRGQQVTLSCSPISGHRSVSWYQQTPGQGLQFLFEYFSETQRNKGNFPGRFSGRQFSNSRSEMNVSTLELGDSALYLCASSTRQGEETQYFGPGTRLLVL.

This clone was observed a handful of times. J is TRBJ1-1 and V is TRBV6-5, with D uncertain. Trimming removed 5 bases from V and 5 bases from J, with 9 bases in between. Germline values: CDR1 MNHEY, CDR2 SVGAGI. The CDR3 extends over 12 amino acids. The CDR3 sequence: CASSGRGTEAFF. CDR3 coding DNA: TGTGCCAGCAGTGGACGCGGGACTGAAGCTTTCTTT.

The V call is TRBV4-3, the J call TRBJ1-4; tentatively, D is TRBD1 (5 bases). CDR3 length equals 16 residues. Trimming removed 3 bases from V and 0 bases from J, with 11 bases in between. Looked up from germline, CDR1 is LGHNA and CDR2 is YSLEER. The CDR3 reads CASSHPPGTTNEKLFF. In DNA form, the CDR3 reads TGCGCCAGCAGCCATCCGCCAGGGACAACTAATGAAAAACTGTTTTTT.

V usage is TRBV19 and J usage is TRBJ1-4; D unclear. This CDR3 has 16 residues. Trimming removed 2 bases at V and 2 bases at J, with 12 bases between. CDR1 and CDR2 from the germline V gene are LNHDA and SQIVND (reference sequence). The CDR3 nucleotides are TGTGCCAGTAGTATAAAGGCGGTGAAGACTAATGAAAAACTGTTTTTT. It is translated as CASSIKAVKTNEKLFF.

CDR3 bases: TGTGCCAGCAGTGAAGCGAAGAAAGGACAGGGAAATGAAAAACTGTTTTTT. Its protein product is CASSEAKKGQGNEKLFF. The V call is TRBV6-1, the J call TRBJ1-4; 8 bases line up with TRBD1. Looked up from germline, CDR1 is MNHNS and CDR2 is SASEGT. The CDR3 consists of 17 residues. Trimming cost V 0 bases and J 5 bases; bases outside gene matches: 8.

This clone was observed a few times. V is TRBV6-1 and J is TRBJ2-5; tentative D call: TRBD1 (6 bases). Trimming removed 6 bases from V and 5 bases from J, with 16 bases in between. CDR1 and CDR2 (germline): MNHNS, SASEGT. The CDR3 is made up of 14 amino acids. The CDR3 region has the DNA TGTGCCAGCAGCCACAGGGTAGGAAACGAGACCCAGTACTTC. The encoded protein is CASSHRVGNETQYF.

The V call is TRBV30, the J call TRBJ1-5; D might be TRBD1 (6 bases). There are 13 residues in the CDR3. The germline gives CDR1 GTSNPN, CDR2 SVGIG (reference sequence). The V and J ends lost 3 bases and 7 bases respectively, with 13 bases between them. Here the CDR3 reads CAWRGQRGQPQHF. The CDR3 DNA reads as TGTGCCTGGAGAGGACAGAGAGGACAGCCCCAGCATTTT.

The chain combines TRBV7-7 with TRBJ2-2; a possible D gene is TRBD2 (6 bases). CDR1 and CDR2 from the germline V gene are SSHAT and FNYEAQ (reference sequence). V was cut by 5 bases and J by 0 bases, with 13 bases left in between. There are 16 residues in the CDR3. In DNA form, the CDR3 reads TGTGCCAGCAGCCCCCTTGGAGGGGCGAACACCGGGGAGCTGTTTTTT. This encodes CASSPLGGANTGELFF.

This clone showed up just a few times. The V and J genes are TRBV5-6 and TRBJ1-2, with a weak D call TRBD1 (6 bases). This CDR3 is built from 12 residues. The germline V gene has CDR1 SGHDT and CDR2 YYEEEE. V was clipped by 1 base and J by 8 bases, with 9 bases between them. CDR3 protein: CASSLWGRGYTF. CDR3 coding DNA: TGTGCCAGCAGCTTGTGGGGGCGAGGCTACACCTTC.

In nucleotides, the CDR3 is TGTGCCAGCAGTCCCACTAACGAGCAGTACTTC. It specifies CASSPTNEQYF. V is TRBV28 and J is TRBJ2-7; D unclear. V lost 5 bases, J lost 5 bases, and 7 bases lay in between. The CDR3 is made up of 11 amino acids. Per the germline V gene, CDR1 is MDHEN and CDR2 is SYDVKM.

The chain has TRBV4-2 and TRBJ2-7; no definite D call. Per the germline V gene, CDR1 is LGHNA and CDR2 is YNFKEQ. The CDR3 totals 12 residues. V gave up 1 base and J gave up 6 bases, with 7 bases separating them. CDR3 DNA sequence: TGTGCCAGCAGCCAAGGCCCCGGCGAGCAGTACTTC. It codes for CASSQGPGEQYF.